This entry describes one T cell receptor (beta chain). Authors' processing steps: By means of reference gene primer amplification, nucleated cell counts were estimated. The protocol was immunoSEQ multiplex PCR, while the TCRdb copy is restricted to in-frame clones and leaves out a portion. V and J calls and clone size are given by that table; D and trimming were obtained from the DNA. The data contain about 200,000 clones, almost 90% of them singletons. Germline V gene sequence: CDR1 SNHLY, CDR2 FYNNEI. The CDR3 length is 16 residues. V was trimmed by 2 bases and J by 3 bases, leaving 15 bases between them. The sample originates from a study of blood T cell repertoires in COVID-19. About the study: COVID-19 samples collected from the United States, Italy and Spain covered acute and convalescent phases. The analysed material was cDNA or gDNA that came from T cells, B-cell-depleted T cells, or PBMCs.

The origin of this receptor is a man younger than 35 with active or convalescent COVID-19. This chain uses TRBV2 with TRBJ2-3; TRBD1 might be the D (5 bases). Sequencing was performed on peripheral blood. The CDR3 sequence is CASSEIGRAGTDTQYF. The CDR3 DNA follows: TGTGCCAGCAGTGAAATCGGCAGGGCAGGGACAGATACGCAGTATTTT.